The rows below give T cell receptor beta chains drawn from one sample of a study of T cells after yellow fever vaccination. One entry per CDR3 protein results from TCRdb running MiXCR on the 5' RACE reads. The sample has around 250,000 distinct CDR3 sequences, less than 9% seen once. Sample: CD4+ T cells sorted from PBMCs, taken 15 days after the yellow fever booster vaccination. The receptors come from a young man who received the YFV17D yellow fever vaccine. Each CDR3 is given without its conserved first and last residue. The order of the fields is J gene, V gene, CDR3 protein.

TRBJ1-1 TRBV3-1 ASSQMNTEAF
TRBJ1-2 TRBV29-1 SGSGDYGYT
TRBJ2-2 TRBV19 ASSTLTGAGELF
TRBJ1-5 TRBV6-1 ASSAREGNQPQH
TRBJ2-7 TRBV6-2/TRBV6-3 ASSRLGDNYEQY
TRBJ2-3 TRBV20-1 SATRRADTQY
TRBJ2-7 TRBV7-2 ASSLELTLGEQY
TRBJ1-2 TRBV7-9 ASSDRDRLAYGYA
TRBJ2-7 TRBV15 ATSVPGGSSYEQY
TRBJ2-2 TRBV2 ATEGGRSGTGELF
TRBJ2-3 TRBV6-2/TRBV6-3 ASSPGPTRADTQY
TRBJ2-7 TRBV19 ASSILPNYEQY
TRBJ2-7 TRBV9 ASTLGPSPRSEQY
TRBJ2-7 TRBV7-2 ASSLPESREQY
TRBJ2-1 TRBV18 ASSAGTDNEQF
TRBJ2-3 TRBV29-1 SGDRGGTDTQY
TRBJ2-5 TRBV18 ASSPRTSGAEIQETQY
TRBJ2-5 TRBV12-3/TRBV12-4 ASSTSGTQY
TRBJ2-5 TRBV4-2 ASSRALAPQETQY
TRBJ2-7 TRBV7-3 ASSLRGDSPQY
TRBJ2-1 TRBV12-3/TRBV12-4 ASSFLPGLAVNEQF
TRBJ2-7 TRBV3-1 ASSSDISYEQY
TRBJ1-5 TRBV20-1 SARVPRDSQPQH
TRBJ2-7 TRBV6-5 ASSYSAGRTTYEQY
TRBJ2-3 TRBV7-2 ASSWDSSTDTQY
TRBJ2-5 TRBV20-1 SAPPRTRRETQY
TRBJ2-7 TRBV28 ASSLRFRATSGVYEQY
TRBJ1-1 TRBV10-1 ARRWGAPGTEAF
TRBJ2-2 TRBV7-6 ASSLAGKGTGELF
TRBJ2-7 TRBV27 ASSSYETGNGEQY
TRBJ2-7 TRBV20-1 SAPRDRGYEQY
TRBJ2-7 TRBV6-2/TRBV6-3 ASSYSTSEANLGGDILEQY
TRBJ1-5 TRBV28 ASSVAGSNQPQH
TRBJ1-4 TRBV12-3/TRBV12-4 ASSLRALAEKLF
TRBJ2-2 TRBV2 ASRRGYLGELF
TRBJ1-2 TRBV15 ATSRGRGYGYT
TRBJ2-1 TRBV11-2 ASRETGTSGRSSYNEQF
TRBJ2-2 TRBV20-1 SARDTSGKGELF
TRBJ2-1 TRBV10-2 ASRDFYNEQF
TRBJ2-7 TRBV5-1 ASSTGTAGYEQY
TRBJ2-6 TRBV29-1 SVEDPASGANVLT
TRBJ2-7 TRBV20-1 SARDRKTLTYEQY
TRBJ2-7 TRBV7-2 ASSLETGVPYEQY
TRBJ2-1 TRBV20-1 SASPNVDEQF
TRBJ2-1 TRBV29-1 SVTGSDNNEQF
TRBJ2-7 TRBV20-1 SASAEAGGYEQY
TRBJ2-6 TRBV24-1 ATSPAGVSGANVLT
TRBJ2-7 TRBV5-1 ASSPRTHYEQY
TRBJ1-1 TRBV5-5 ASSLEVRAVNTEAF
TRBJ2-4 TRBV5-1 ASSLAGGQNIQY
TRBJ2-3 TRBV11-1 ASSRMLGGGKFPDTQY
TRBJ1-5 TRBV6-1 ASRTSGNQPQH
TRBJ1-5 TRBV7-2 ASSNSGTGVQPQH
TRBJ2-7 TRBV29-1 SVEKGTSGYEQY
TRBJ1-2 TRBV6-2/TRBV6-3 ASSYRTDYYGYT
TRBJ2-7 TRBV9 ASSAEWDRGYEQY
TRBJ2-2 TRBV6-2/TRBV6-3 ASLGGFYQAGELF
TRBJ1-1 TRBV6-2/TRBV6-3 ASRSPTGKAEAF
TRBJ2-5 TRBV5-6 ASSLAFGTAVETQY
TRBJ1-5 TRBV7-2 ASSARTGFDNQPQH